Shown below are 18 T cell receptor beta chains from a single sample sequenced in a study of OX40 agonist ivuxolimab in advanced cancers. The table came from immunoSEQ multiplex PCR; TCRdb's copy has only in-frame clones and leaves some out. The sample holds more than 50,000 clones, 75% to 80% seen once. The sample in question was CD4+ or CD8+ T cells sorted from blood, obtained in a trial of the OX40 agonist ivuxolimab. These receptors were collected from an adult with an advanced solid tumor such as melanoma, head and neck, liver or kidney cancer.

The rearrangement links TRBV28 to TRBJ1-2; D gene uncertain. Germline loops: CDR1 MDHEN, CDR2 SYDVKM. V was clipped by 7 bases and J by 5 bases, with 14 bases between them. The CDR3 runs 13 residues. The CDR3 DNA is TGTGCCAGCAACTCCGGAGTTACGTATGGCTACACCTTC. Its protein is CASNSGVTYGYTF.

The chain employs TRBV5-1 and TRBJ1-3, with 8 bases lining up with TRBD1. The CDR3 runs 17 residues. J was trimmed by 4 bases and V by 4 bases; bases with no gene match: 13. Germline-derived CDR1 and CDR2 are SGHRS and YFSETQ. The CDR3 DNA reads TGCGCCAGCAGCACCACCAATTCAGGGGGCCGAGGAAACACCATATATTTT. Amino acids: CASSTTNSGGRGNTIYF.

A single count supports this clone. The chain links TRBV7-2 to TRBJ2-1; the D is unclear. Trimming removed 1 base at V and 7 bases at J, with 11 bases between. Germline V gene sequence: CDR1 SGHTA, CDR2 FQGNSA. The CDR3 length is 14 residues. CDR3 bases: TGTGCCAGCAGCTTAGACCCCCGAGGAAATGAGCAGTTCTTC. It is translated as CASSLDPRGNEQFF.

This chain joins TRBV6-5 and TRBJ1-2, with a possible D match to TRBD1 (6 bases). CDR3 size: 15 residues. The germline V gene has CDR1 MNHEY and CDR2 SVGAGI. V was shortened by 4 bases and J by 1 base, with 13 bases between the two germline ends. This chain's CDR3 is CASSSAGAYNYGYTF. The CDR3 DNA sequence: TGTGCCAGCAGTTCCGCAGGGGCATATAACTATGGCTACACCTTC.

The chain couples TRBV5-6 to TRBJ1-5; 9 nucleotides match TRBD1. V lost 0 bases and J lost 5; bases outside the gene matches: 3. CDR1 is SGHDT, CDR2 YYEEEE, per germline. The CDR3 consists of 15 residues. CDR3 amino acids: CASSLVGDRDQPQHF. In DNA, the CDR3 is TGTGCCAGCAGCTTGGTCGGGGACAGGGATCAGCCCCAGCATTTT.

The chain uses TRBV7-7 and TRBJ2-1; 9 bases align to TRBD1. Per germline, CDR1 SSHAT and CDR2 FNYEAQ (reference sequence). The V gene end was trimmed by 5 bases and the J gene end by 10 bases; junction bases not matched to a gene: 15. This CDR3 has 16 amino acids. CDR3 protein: CASSHSPGQGVGEQFF. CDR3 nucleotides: TGTGCCAGCAGCCATTCCCCGGGACAGGGTGTCGGGGAGCAGTTCTTC.

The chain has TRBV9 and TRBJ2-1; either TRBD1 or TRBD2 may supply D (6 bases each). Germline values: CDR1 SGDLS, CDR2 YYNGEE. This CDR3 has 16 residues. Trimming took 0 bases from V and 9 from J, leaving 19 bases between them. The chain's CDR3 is CASSVGGTTSQGEQFF. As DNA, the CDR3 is TGTGCCAGCAGCGTAGGCGGGACAACAAGTCAGGGTGAGCAGTTCTTC.

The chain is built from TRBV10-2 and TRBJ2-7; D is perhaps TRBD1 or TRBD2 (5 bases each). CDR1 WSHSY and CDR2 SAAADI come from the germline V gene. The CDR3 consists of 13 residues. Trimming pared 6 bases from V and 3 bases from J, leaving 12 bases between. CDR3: CASRSGTNYEQYF. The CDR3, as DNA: TGCGCCAGCAGATCCGGGACCAACTACGAGCAGTACTTC.

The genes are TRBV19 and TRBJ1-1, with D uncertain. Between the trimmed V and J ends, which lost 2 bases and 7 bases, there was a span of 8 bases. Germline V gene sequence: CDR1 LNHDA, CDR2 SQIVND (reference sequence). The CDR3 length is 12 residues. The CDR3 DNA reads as TGTGCCAGTAGTATAAGAGGGCTTGAAGCTTTCTTT. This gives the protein CASSIRGLEAFF.

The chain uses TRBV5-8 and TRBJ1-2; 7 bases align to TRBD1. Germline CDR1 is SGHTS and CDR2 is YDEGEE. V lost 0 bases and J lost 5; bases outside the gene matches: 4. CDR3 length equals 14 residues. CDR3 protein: CASSLGWTGYGYTF. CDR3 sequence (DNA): TGTGCCAGCAGCTTGGGGTGGACAGGTTATGGCTACACCTTC.

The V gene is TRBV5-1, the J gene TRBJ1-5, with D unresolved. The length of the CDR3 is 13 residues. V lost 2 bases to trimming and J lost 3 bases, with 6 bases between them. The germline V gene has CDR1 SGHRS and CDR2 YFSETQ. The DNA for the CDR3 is TGCGCCAGCAGCTTAACAGCCAATCAGCCCCAGCATTTT. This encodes CASSLTANQPQHF. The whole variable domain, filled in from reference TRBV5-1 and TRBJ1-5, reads KAGVTQTPRYLIKTRGQQVTLSCSPISGHRSVSWYQQTPGQGLQFLFEYFSETQRNKGNFPGRFSGRQFSNSRSEMNVSTLELGDSALYLCASSLTANQPQHFGDGTRLSIL.

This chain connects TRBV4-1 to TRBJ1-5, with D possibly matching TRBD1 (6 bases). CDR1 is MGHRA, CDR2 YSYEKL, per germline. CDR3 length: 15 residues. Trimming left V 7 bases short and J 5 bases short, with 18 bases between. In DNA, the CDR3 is TGCGCCAGCACGTCCGCCAGGGGAGGGGATCAGCCCCAGCATTTT. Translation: CASTSARGGDQPQHF.

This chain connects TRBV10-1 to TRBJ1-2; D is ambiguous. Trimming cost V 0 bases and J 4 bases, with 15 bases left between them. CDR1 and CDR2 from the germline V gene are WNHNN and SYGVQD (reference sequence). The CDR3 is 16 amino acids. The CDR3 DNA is TGCGCCAGCAGTGAGTCGGGGATACCGGGCGGCTATGGCTACACCTTC. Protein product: CASSESGIPGGYGYTF.

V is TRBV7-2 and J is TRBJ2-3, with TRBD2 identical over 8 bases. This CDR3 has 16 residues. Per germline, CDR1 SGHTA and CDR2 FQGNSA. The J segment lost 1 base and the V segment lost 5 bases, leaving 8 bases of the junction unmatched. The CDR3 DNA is TGTGCCAGCAGCCCCGGATGGCGGGAGGGCACAGATACGCAGTATTTT. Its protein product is CASSPGWREGTDTQYF. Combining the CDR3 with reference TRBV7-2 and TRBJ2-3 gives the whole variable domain GAGVSQSPSNKVTEKGKDVELRCDPISGHTALYWYRQSLGQGLEFLIYFQGNSAPDKSGLPSDRFSAERTGGSVSTLTIQRTQQEDSAVYLCASSPGWREGTDTQYFGPGTRLTVL.

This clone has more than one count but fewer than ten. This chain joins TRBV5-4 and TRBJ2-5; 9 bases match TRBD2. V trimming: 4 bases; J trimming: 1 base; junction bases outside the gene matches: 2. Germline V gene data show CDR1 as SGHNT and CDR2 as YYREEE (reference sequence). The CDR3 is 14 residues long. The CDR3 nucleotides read TGTGCCAGCAGCCCTAGCGGGGCCCAAGAGACCCAGTACTTC. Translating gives CASSPSGAQETQYF. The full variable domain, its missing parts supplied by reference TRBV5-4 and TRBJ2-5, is ETGVTQSPTHLIKTRGQQVTLRCSSQSGHNTVSWYQQALGQGPQFIFQYYREEENGRGNFPPRFSGLQFPNYSSELNVNALELDDSALYLCASSPSGAQETQYFGPGTRLLVL.

CDR3 sequence: CASRPTGRPGNEQFF. In nucleotides, the CDR3 is TGTGCCAGCAGACCGACAGGGCGACCGGGCAATGAGCAGTTCTTC. V gene TRBV28 combines with J gene TRBJ2-1, with TRBD1 matching over 7 bases. CDR1 MDHEN and CDR2 SYDVKM come from the germline V gene. V dropped 6 bases and J dropped 6; count of bases not matched to a gene: 11. The CDR3 is made up of 15 amino acids.

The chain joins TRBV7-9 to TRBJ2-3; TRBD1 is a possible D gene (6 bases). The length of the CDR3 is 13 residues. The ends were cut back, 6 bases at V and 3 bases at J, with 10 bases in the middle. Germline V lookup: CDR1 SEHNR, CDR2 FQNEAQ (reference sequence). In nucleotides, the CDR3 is TGTGCCAGCAGTCGACAGGCTACAGATACGCAGTATTTT. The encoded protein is CASSRQATDTQYF.

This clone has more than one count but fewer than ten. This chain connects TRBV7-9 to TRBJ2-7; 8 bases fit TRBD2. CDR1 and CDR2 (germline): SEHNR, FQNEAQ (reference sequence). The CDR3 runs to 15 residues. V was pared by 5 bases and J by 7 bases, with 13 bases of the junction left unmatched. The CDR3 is CASSGTSGVFGEQYF. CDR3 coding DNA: TGTGCCAGCAGCGGAACTAGCGGAGTCTTTGGGGAGCAGTACTTC.